This T cell receptor beta chain was identified in a study of beta chain features in type 1 diabetes. The study reverse transcribed the entire isolated RNA, so it sequenced expressed TCRB transcripts. Assay used: immunoSEQ multiplex PCR; TCRdb lists only in-frame clones, some missing. The table shows 400,000 to 600,000 clones, with about 29% occurring only once. Germline trimming cut 7 bases from V and 4 bases from J; bases unmatched to any gene: 4. Germline V gene sequence: CDR1 ENHRY, CDR2 SYGVKD. The length of the CDR3 is 13 residues. This TCR came from a man aged 18 to 35 in good health. Sequencing used naive CD4+ T cells from blood. The chain joins TRBV10-3 to TRBJ1-2, with 9 bases lining up with TRBD1. As DNA, the CDR3 is TGTGCCATCACTTCGGACAGGGGCTATGGCTACACCTTC. This encodes CAITSDRGYGYTF.